Detailed here is one TCR beta chain. Authors' analysis steps: Filtering differed because ImmunoSEQ produced junction-only sequences that carried no quality scores. Produced via immunoSEQ multiplex PCR; TCRdb's table is partial and in-frame only. D and trimming come from the DNA, and the V and J calls and clone size come from that table. The sample carries under 600,000 clones, roughly 79% recorded once. All donors qualified as healthy HIV-negative adults and had experienced no recent acute infections or vaccinations. This specimen comes from a study of shared clonotypes between healthy human individuals. In germline, CDR1 is SNHLY, CDR2 FYNNEI. V lost 6 bases, J lost 5 bases, and 10 bases lay in between. CDR3 length equals 13 residues.

Sequenced material: PBMCs. This sequence was found in a woman between 35 and 50 years old in good health. Some clones in this sample may be carry-over from other donors' samples. The chain couples TRBV2 to TRBJ2-2, with a possible D match to TRBD1 (6 bases). The DNA for the CDR3 is TGTGCCAGCAGGCCACAGGGAACCGGGGAGCTGTTTTTT. Protein sequence: CASRPQGTGELFF.